The TCR beta chain described here comes from a study of blood T cell repertoires in COVID-19. Generated by immunoSEQ multiplex PCR, the TCRdb table keeps only in-frame clones and is missing some. The sample has 310,000 or so clones, around 89% seen once. The J segment lost 4 bases and the V segment lost 5 bases, leaving 10 bases of the junction unmatched. CDR3 length: 15 residues. Germline V CDR1 and CDR2: MNHEY, SMNVEV (reference sequence). Material: peripheral blood. This receptor was obtained from a woman in her forties or fifties with active or convalescent COVID-19. The chain combines TRBV27 with TRBJ1-1; 7 nucleotides line up with TRBD1. The CDR3 DNA reads as TGTGCCAGCAGTCCCGAGACAGGGCCCGGCACTGAAGCTTTCTTT. Its protein is CASSPETGPGTEAFF.